This T cell receptor (beta chain) appears in the sequencing data of a study of T cell changes during pregnancy in multiple sclerosis. The table came from immunoSEQ multiplex PCR; TCRdb's copy has only in-frame clones and leaves some out. The sample contains about 26,000 clones, 85% to 90% of which appear only once. The clonotype originates from a female donor with multiple sclerosis, enrolled in a pregnancy study. Material: CD8+ T cells from peripheral blood mononuclear cells, obtained in the second trimester of pregnancy.

CDR3 coding DNA: TGTGCCAGCTCAGGAGCGGGGCGAGCGGAGACCCAGTACTTC. Amino acids: CASSGAGRAETQYF. V gene TRBV27 combines with J gene TRBJ2-5, with 7 positions matching TRBD2. The CDR3 sequence is 14 residues long. The junction had 11 bases not matched to a gene; V was cut back by 8 bases and J by 5 bases. Per germline, CDR1 MNHEY and CDR2 SMNVEV (reference sequence).